This T cell receptor (beta chain) derives from a study of T cell responses to AZD1222 COVID-19 vaccine. Whole-study findings and limits: At baseline, seropositivity was found in only six AZD1222 recipients. Repertoire collection took place solely once the T cell response had peaked.

Generated by immunoSEQ multiplex PCR, the TCRdb table keeps only in-frame clones and is missing some. Of 60,000 to 85,000 clones in the sample, 85% to 90% were seen once. Germline CDR1 SEHNR, CDR2 FQNEAQ (reference sequence). Trimming left V 11 bases short and J 0 bases short, with 14 bases between. The CDR3 covers 13 residues. With respect to this clone: As yet, its antigen is unknown.

The rearrangement uses TRBV7-9 and TRBJ2-7; no clear D gene. This TCR came from an adult who received the MenACWY meningococcal vaccine as a control. The starting material was peripheral blood, obtained 28 days after the second dose of the MenACWY control vaccine. The CDR3 loop reads CAWVGESSYEQYF. In nucleotides, the CDR3 is TGTGCCTGGGTTGGAGAAAGCTCCTACGAGCAGTACTTC.